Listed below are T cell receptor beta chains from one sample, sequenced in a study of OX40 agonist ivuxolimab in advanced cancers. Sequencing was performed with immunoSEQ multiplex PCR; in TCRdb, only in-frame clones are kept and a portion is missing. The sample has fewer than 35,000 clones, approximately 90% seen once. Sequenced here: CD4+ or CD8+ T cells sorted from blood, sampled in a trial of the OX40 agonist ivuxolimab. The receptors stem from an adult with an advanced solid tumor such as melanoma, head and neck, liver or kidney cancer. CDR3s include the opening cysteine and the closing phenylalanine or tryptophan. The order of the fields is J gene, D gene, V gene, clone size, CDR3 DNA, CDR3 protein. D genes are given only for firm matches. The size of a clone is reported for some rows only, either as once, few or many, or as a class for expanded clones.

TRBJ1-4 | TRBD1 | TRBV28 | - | TGTGCCAGCATCCCGTCAAGGGGAGGGGGCACTAATGAAAAACTGTTTTTT | CASIPSRGGGTNEKLFF
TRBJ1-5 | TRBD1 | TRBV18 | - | TGTGCCAGCTCACCGACAGGGGCAAGAAATCAGCCCCAGCATTTT | CASSPTGARNQPQHF
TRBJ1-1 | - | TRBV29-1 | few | TGCAGCGTTAGGGATGGCTGGGAAAGCACTGAAGCTTTCTTT | CSVRDGWESTEAFF
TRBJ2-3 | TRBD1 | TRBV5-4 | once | TGTGCCAGCAGCCAAGACTACAGGGGGCTTCAGGTCACAGATACGCAGTATTTT | CASSQDYRGLQVTDTQYF
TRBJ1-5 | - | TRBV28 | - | TGTGCCAGCACCCTCTCGAGACAGTATAGCTATAGCAATCAGCCCCAGCATTTT | CASTLSRQYSYSNQPQHF
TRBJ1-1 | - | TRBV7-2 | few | TGTGCCAGCAGCTTAGCATCCACTGAAGCTTTCTTT | CASSLASTEAFF
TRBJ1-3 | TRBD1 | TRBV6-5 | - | TGTGCCAGCAGCTCTACAGGGGGCGTTGGAAACACCATATATTTT | CASSSTGGVGNTIYF
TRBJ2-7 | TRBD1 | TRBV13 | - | TGTGCCAGCAGCTCTCGGACAGGGCCGTCCTACGAGCAGTACTTC | CASSSRTGPSYEQYF
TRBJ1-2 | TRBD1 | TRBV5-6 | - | TGTGCCAGCAGCTTCTTCACAGGGGGATCTGGCTACACCTTC | CASSFFTGGSGYTF
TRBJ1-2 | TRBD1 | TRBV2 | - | TGTGCCAGCAGTTTGAGGACAGGGAACTATGGCTACACCTTC | CASSLRTGNYGYTF
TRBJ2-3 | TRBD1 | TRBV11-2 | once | TGTGCCAGCAGCTTTTATGGGACAGGGTACGCAGATACGCAGTATTTT | CASSFYGTGYADTQYF
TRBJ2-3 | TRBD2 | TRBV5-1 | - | TGCGCCAGCAGGCTAGCGGGGGGCTCCCCGGGCGCAGATACGCAGTATTTT | CASRLAGGSPGADTQYF
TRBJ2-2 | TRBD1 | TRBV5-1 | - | TGCGCCAGCAGACCGGGACAGGTTACACCCGGGGAGCTGTTTTTT | CASRPGQVTPGELFF
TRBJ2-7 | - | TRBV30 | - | TGTGCCTGGAGTGCCCGTGGGACACAACAGTACTTC | CAWSARGTQQYF
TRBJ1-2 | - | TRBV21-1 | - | TGTGCCAGCGACAGATATGGCTACACCTTC | CASDRYGYTF
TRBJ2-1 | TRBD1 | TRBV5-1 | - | TGCGCCAGCAGCTTGTGGGACAGGGGAAATGAGCAGTTCTTC | CASSLWDRGNEQFF
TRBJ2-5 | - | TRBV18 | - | TGTGCCAGCTCACCACAAGGATTTCAAGAGACCCAGTACTTC | CASSPQGFQETQYF
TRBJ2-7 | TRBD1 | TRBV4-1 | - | TGCGCCAGCAGCCGAGGACAGGGGGTATTCTACGAGCAGTACTTC | CASSRGQGVFYEQYF
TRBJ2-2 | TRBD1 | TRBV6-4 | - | TGTGCCAGCAGCCCAGGACAGGGTCGCATACTAGGCTTTAACACCGGGGAGCTGTTTTTT | CASSPGQGRILGFNTGELFF
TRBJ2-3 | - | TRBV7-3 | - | TGTGCCAGCAGCGCGGGACCGTGGGGACGGCGCCTTCGTTTT | CASSAGPWGRRLRF
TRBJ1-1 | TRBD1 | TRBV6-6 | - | TGTGCCAGCAGCGACAGGGTCGTGACTGAAGCTTTCTTT | CASSDRVVTEAFF
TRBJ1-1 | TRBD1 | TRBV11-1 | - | TGTGCCAGCAGCTTCTCCGGACAGGGGATGAACACTGAAGCTTTCTTT | CASSFSGQGMNTEAFF
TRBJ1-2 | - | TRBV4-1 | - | TGCGCCAGCAGCCAAATTATAAACGATTGGGGGCATGGCTACACCTTC | CASSQIINDWGHGYTF
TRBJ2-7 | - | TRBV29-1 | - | TGCAGCGTTGAAGGTGTAAACGAGCAGTACTTC | CSVEGVNEQYF
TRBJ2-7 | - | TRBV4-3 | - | TGCGCCAGCAGCCAGTCCCCTGGCGGCTCCTACGAGCAGTACTTC | CASSQSPGGSYEQYF
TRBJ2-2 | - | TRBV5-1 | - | TGCGCCAGCAGCTTGATTTCGGACACCGGGGAGCTGTTTTTT | CASSLISDTGELFF
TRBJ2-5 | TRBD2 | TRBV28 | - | TGTGCCAGCAGCCCTTTAGCGGGGGGCGGGGAGACCCAGTACTTC | CASSPLAGGGETQYF
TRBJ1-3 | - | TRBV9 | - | TGTGCCAGCAGCGTAGCTCCAGGGAGCTCTGGAAACACCATATATTTT | CASSVAPGSSGNTIYF
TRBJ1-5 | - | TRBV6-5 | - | TGTGCCAGCAGTTACTCAGGGGGTAGCAATCAGCCCCAGCATTTT | CASSYSGGSNQPQHF
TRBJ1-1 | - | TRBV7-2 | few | TGTGCCAGCAGCTTAGCGCAGCACACTGAAGCTTTCTTT | CASSLAQHTEAFF
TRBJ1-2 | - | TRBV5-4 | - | TGTGCCAGCAGCCAAACGCAGGGCAATAACTATGGCTACACCTTC | CASSQTQGNNYGYTF
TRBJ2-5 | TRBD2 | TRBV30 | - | TGTGCCTGGAGTCCAATAGCGGGGGGGATTCAAGAGACCCAGTACTTC | CAWSPIAGGIQETQYF